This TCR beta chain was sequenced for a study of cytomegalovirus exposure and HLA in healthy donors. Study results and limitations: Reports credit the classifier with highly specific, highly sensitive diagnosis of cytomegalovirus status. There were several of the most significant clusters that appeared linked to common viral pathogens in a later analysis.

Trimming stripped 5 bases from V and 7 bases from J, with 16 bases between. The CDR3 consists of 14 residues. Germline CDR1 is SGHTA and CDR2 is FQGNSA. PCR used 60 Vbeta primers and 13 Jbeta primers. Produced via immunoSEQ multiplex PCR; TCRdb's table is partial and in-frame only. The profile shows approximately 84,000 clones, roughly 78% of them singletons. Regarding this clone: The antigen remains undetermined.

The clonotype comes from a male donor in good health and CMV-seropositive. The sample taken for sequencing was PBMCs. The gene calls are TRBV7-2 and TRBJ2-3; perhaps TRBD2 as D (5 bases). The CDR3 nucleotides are TGTGCCAGCAGCCCAACTCTAGCTGCGTATACGCAGTATTTT. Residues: CASSPTLAAYTQYF. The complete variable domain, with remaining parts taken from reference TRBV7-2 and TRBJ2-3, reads GAGVSQSPSNKVTEKGKDVELRCDPISGHTALYWYRQSLGQGLEFLIYFQGNSAPDKSGLPSDRFSAERTGGSVSTLTIQRTQQEDSAVYLCASSPTLAAYTQYFGPGTRLTVL.